This TCR beta chain stems from a study of T cell responses to AZD1222 COVID-19 vaccine. Sequencing used immunoSEQ multiplex PCR; TCRdb keeps in-frame clones, though not all of them. The data show 150,000 to 200,000 clones, less than 95% seen once. Looked up from germline, CDR1 is MNHEY and CDR2 is SVGAGI. The CDR3 runs to 15 residues. V was clipped by 6 bases and J by 1 base, with 16 bases between them. The sample here was peripheral blood, taken on day 0 of AZD1222 vaccination. This sequence was found in an adult in good health. This rearrangement joins TRBV6-5 to TRBJ2-7; weak D call: TRBD1 (6 bases). CDR3 in amino acids: CASRRKTDRSYEQYF. The CDR3, as DNA: TGTGCCAGCAGGCGGAAGACGGACAGATCCTACGAGCAGTACTTC.